The next 15 T cell receptor beta chains were all read from a single sample in a study of T cells in Graves' hyperthyroidism and ophthalmopathy. RNA transcripts were the template for amplifying TCR beta CDR3 regions. TCR CDR3 regions were first amplified by RT-PCR with HTBI primers. TCRdb analysed the multiplex PCR reads with MiXCR anew, one entry per CDR3 protein. Here the sample spans about 580,000 distinct CDR3 sequences, around 46% being singletons. The source material was peripheral blood or thyroid tissue (not recorded which). The receptors stem from a woman aged 18-30 years with Graves' hyperthyroidism.

The chain has TRBV7-9 and TRBJ2-5; possible D gene TRBD1, 6 bases. V lost 1 base and J 4 bases, leaving 13 bases between the germline ends. The CDR3 loop spans 15 amino acids. Germline values: CDR1 SEHNR, CDR2 FQNEAQ (reference sequence). The CDR3 region has the DNA TGTGCCAGCAGCTTAGTGAACAGGGCGGGAGAGACCCAGTACTTC. It yields the protein CASSLVNRAGETQYF.

The chain combines TRBV7-9 with TRBJ2-7; 7 bases are a match to TRBD1. The CDR3 runs 13 residues. CDR1 and CDR2 (germline): SEHNR, FQNEAQ (reference sequence). V shed 5 bases, J shed 2 bases, and the junction held 3 bases outside the gene matches. CDR3 sequence reads: CASSQDRPYEQYF. The CDR3 DNA reads as TGTGCCAGCAGCCAGGACAGGCCCTACGAGCAGTACTTC.

Details on this clonotype: A read error may explain this, as a much larger clone is one base away. The V gene is TRBV10-3, the J gene TRBJ1-1, with TRBD1 matching over 7 bases. Germline CDR1 and CDR2: ENHRY and SYGVKD. The junction had 5 bases not matched to a gene; V was cut back by 4 bases and J by 3 bases. This CDR3 spans 14 amino acids. Here the CDR3 DNA reads TGTGCCATCAGTGGGGACAGATATGACACTGAAGCTTTCTTT. It is translated as CAISGDRYDTEAFF.

This clonotype was found many times. The chain recombines TRBV6-5 with TRBJ1-6, with D perhaps TRBD1 (6 bases). V was cut by 2 bases and J by 10 bases, with 12 bases left in between. Germline lookup yields CDR1 MNHEY and CDR2 SVGAGI. The CDR3 consists of 14 residues. The CDR3 nucleotides are TGTGCCAGCAGTTACCGGTCAGGGGAGTCACCCCTCCACTTT. Encoded protein: CASSYRSGESPLHF.

This clonotype was recorded at least ten times. This chain uses TRBV2 with TRBJ1-4, with 10 nucleotides matching TRBD1. J was trimmed by 7 bases and V by 6 bases; bases with no gene match: 5. The germline gives CDR1 SNHLY, CDR2 FYNNEI. The CDR3 contains 14 residues. CDR3 sequence (DNA): TGTGCCAGCAGCGGGACAGGGGAGGGTGAAAAACTGTTTTTT. Its protein is CASSGTGEGEKLFF.

The CDR3 reads CAPTVVGRETQYF. CDR3 DNA sequence: TGTGCCCCGACCGTAGTTGGGCGGGAGACCCAGTACTTC. The V and J genes are TRBV10-3 and TRBJ2-5, with D uncertain. The V gene's germline CDR1 is ENHRY and CDR2 SYGVKD. Trimming took off 11 bases at V and 5 bases at J, with 18 bases between the two ends. CDR3 size: 13 residues.

Many counts were recorded for this clonotype. This chain links TRBV11-3 with TRBJ1-2; no definite D call. In germline, CDR1 is SGHNT, CDR2 YENEEA. The CDR3 spans 13 residues. Trimming cost V 7 bases and J 4 bases, with 13 bases left between them. The DNA for the CDR3 is TGTGCCAGCACCCGAACCGGTCTCTATGGCTACACCTTC. Amino acid sequence: CASTRTGLYGYTF.

The chain carries TRBV20-1 and TRBJ1-5; TRBD1 aligns across 10 bases. The V and J ends lost 2 bases and 7 bases, in that order; junction bases with no gene match: 8. Germline V CDR1 and CDR2: DFQATT, SNEGSKA (reference sequence). This CDR3 is 15 amino acids long. This CDR3 is CSARKGGTGDQPQHF. The CDR3 coding sequence is TGCAGTGCTAGAAAGGGCGGGACAGGGGACCAGCCCCAGCATTTT.

Remarks on this clonotype: One base away lies a much larger clone, so this may be a sequencing read error. The chain recombines TRBV6-5 with TRBJ1-4; perhaps TRBD1 as D (5 bases). Germline V gene sequence: CDR1 MNHEY, CDR2 SVGAGI. The CDR3 consists of 14 residues. V was cut by 0 bases and J by 7 bases, with 9 bases left in between. CDR3: CASSYSGTAEKLFF. CDR3 DNA: TGTGCCAGCAGTTACTCGGGGACGGCTGAAAAACTGTTTTTT.

The chain combines TRBV7-2 with TRBJ2-5; maybe TRBD2 (6 bases). Trimming removed 4 bases from V and 5 bases from J, with 14 bases in between. CDR3 size: 14 residues. CDR1 is SGHTA and CDR2 is FQGNSA in the germline V gene. CDR3 DNA: TGTGCCAGCAGCTCAGGCAGTGGAGGGGAGACCCAGTACTTC. Translating gives CASSSGSGGETQYF.

This sequence joins TRBV20-1 and TRBJ2-3; tentatively, D is TRBD2 (6 bases). TRBJ2-1 matches the DNA end more closely, so the J call is doubtful. Germline CDR1 reads DFQATT; CDR2 reads SNEGSKA (reference sequence). This CDR3 has 17 amino acids. CDR3 in amino acids: CSASGGVMIRSYNEQFF. DNA for the CDR3: TGCAGTGCTAGTGGAGGGGTCATGATACGTTCCTACAATGAGCAGTTCTTC.

Ten or more counts support this clonotype. V is TRBV11-2 and J is TRBJ2-6; the D is unclear. V was pared by 2 bases and J by 2 bases, with 7 bases between. CDR1 and CDR2 (germline): SGHAT, FQNNGV. This CDR3 is built from 15 residues. Here the CDR3 DNA reads TGTGCCAGCAGCTTAAGTTTGGCTGGGGCCAACGTCCTGACTTTC. This translates into CASSLSLAGANVLTF.

This sequence joins TRBV2 and TRBJ2-1; 8 bases match TRBD1. This CDR3 spans 15 amino acids. J lost 4 bases, V lost 3 bases, and 5 bases had no gene match. Germline V lookup: CDR1 SNHLY, CDR2 FYNNEI. CDR3 nucleotides: TGTGCCAGCAGTGACAGGGGGCATAGGTACAATGAGCAGTTCTTC. Encoded protein: CASSDRGHRYNEQFF.

This chain links TRBV15 with TRBJ2-1; 14 bases match TRBD2. The CDR3 spans 15 residues. Germline CDR1 LNHNV, CDR2 YYDKDF (reference sequence). Trimming removed 6 bases from V and 4 bases from J; junction bases left unmatched: 2. This CDR3 is CATRGLAGGYNEQFF. The CDR3 DNA sequence: TGTGCCACCAGAGGACTAGCGGGAGGTTACAATGAGCAGTTCTTC.

Concerning this clonotype itself: A junction end diverges from the germline sequence, so it may reflect a read error. This chain links TRBV29-1 with TRBJ2-7; 7 bases align to TRBD1. Germline values: CDR1 SQVTM, CDR2 ANQGSEA. This CDR3 contains 16 residues. The CDR3 protein is CAWSLRGGALNYEQYF. The CDR3 DNA sequence: TGTGCCTGGAGCCTCCGAGGGGGCGCCCTTAACTACGAGCAGTACTTC.